The TCR beta chain described here comes from a study of CD8 T cells in Susac syndrome. Random hexamers were used to reverse transcribe an amount of roughly 0.45 to 1 ug RNA. It was immunoSEQ multiplex PCR that amplified TCR beta CDR3 across 54 Vbeta and 13 Jbeta. A single record per CDR3 protein comes from TCRdb applying MiXCR to the immunoSEQ multiplex PCR reads. Among almost 450,000 distinct CDR3 sequences, around 85% were seen once, and the ten largest hold around 0.12%. Sequencing targeted TCR beta in T cells from blood (CD8+ and CD4+). In contrast to the negatively isolated CD8+ and CD4+ T cells, TEMRA cells were FACS-enriched. Sequencing used CD8+ T cells from PBMCs. The TCR originated in a human donor with multiple sclerosis.

CDR3 protein: CSVLGLAGTYNEQFF. As DNA, the CDR3 is TGCAGCGTTCTTGGACTAGCGGGAACCTACAATGAGCAGTTCTTC. The chain links TRBV29-1 to TRBJ2-1; 12 bases map to TRBD2. This CDR3 contains 15 residues. The V gene's germline CDR1 is SQVTM and CDR2 ANQGSEA. The ends lost 5 bases at V and 2 bases at J; junction bases unmatched: 4.